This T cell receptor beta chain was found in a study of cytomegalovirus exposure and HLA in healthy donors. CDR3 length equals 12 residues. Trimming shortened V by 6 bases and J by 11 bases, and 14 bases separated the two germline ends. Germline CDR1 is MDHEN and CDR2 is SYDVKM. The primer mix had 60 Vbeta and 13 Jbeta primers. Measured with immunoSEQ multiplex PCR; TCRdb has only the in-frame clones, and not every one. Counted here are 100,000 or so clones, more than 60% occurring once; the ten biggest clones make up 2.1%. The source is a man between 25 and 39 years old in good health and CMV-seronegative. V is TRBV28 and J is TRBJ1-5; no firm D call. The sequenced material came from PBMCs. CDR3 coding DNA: TGTGCCAGCAGCCTCCCGGTGGCGGCCCAGCATTTT. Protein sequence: CASSLPVAAQHF. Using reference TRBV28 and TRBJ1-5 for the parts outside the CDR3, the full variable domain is DVKVTQSSRYLVKRTGEKVFLECVQDMDHENMFWYRQDPGLGLRLIYFSYDVKMKEKGDIPEGYSVSREKKERFSLILESASTNQTSMYLCASSLPVAAQHFGDGTRLSIL.